The subject of this entry is one T cell receptor (beta chain). Its antigen is as yet unknown. The CDR3 consists of 14 residues. Germline assignment: CDR1 SGDLS and CDR2 YYNGEE. The germline V and J ends were trimmed by 4 bases and 2 bases, with 12 bases remaining between them. The sample belongs to a study of blood T cells in healthy people across ages. Sample-barcoded 5' priming and a J-beta primer mix drove a second PCR of 7 to 11 cycles. At least 3 million CDR3-containing paired-end reads were obtained per sample. One entry per CDR3 protein results from TCRdb running MiXCR on the 5' RACE reads. The table shows fewer than 750,000 distinct CDR3 sequences, with around 50% occurring only once. Study findings and constraints: Diversity estimates from one million T cells were considered underestimates. Donor CMV infection status was unknown, possibly confounding age-related changes in expanded clonotypes.

Sequenced input: blood. The rearrangement joins TRBV9 to TRBJ1-1; D is uncertain. The origin of this receptor is an elderly woman in good health. The CDR3 region is CASSPSPINTEAFF. CDR3 coding DNA: TGTGCCAGCAGCCCCAGTCCAATAAACACTGAAGCTTTCTTT.